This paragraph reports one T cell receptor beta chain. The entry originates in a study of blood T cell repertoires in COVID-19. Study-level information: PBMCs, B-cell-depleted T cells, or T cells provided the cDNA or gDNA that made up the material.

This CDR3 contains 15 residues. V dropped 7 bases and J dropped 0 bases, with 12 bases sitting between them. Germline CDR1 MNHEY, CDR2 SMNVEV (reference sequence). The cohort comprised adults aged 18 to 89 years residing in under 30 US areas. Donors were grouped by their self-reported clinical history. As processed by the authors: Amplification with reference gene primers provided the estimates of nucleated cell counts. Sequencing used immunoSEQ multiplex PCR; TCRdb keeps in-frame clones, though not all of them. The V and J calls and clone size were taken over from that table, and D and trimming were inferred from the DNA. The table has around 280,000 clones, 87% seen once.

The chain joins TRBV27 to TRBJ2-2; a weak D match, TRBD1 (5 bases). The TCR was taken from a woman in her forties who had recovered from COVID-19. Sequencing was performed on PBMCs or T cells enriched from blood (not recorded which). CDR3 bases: TGTGCCAGCACCGGCTGGGGCACGAACACCGGGGAGCTGTTTTTT. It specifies CASTGWGTNTGELFF.